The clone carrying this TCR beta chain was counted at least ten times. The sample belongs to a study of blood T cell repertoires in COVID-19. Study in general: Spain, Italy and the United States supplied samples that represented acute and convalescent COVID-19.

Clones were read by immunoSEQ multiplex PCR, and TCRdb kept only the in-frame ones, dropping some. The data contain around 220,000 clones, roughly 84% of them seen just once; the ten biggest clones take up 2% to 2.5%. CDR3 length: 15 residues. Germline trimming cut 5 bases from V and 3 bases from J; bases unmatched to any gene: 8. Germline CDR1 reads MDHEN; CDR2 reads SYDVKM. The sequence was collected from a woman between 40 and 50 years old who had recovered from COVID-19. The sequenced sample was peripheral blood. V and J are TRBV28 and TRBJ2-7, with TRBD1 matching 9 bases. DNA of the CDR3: TGTGCCAGCAGTCATGGGACAGGGCTGGTCTACGAGCAGTACTTC. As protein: CASSHGTGLVYEQYF.